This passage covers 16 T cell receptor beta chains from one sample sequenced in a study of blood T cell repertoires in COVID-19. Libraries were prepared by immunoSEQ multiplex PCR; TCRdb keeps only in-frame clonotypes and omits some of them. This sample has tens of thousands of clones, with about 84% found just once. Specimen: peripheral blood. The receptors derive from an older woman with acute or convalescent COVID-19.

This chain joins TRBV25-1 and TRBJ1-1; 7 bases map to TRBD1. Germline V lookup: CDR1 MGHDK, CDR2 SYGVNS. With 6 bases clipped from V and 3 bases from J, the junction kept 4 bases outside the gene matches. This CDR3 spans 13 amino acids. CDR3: CASRSTGDTEAFF. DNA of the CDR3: TGTGCCAGCAGATCCACAGGGGACACTGAAGCTTTCTTT.

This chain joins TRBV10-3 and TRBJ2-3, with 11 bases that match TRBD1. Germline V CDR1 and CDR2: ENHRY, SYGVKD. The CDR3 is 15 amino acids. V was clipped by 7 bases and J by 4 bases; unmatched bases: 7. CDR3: CAITEGGQGADTQYF. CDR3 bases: TGTGCCATCACCGAGGGGGGACAGGGGGCAGATACGCAGTATTTT.

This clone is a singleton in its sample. The CDR3 sequence: CASSPREGLMNTEAFF. In DNA, the CDR3 is TGCGCCAGCAGCCCCCGGGAGGGTCTTATGAACACTGAAGCTTTCTTT. The chain joins TRBV5-1 to TRBJ1-1; D not resolved. CDR3 length equals 16 residues. V dropped 4 bases and J dropped 0 bases, with 16 bases sitting between them. The germline V gene has CDR1 SGHRS and CDR2 YFSETQ.

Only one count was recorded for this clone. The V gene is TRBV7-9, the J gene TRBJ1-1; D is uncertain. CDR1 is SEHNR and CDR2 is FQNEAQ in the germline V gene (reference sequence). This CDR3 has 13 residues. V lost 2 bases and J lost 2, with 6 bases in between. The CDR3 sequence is CASSLYSNTEAFF. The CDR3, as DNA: TGTGCCAGCAGCTTATACAGTAACACTGAAGCTTTCTTT.

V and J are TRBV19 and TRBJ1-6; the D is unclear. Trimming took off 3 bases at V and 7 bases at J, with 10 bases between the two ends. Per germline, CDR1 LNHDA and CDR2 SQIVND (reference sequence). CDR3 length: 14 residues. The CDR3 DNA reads TGTGCCAGTAGTATGACGTCGGGGAATTCACCCCTCCACTTT. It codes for CASSMTSGNSPLHF.

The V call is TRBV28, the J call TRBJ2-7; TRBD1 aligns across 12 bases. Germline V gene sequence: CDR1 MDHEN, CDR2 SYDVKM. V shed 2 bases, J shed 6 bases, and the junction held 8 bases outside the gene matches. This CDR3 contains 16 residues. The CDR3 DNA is TGTGCCAGCAGTTTACAGGGACAGGGGGCGCGGGGCGAGCAGTACTTC. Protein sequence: CASSLQGQGARGEQYF.

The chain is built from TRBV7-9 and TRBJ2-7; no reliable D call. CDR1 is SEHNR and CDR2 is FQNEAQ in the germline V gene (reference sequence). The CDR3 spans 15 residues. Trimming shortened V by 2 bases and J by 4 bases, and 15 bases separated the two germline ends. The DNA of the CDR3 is TGTGCCAGCAGCTTATTCTCCCCTTCCACTTACGAGCAGTACTTC. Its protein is CASSLFSPSTYEQYF.

The DNA for the CDR3 is TGTGCCAGCAGCGCTATTAGTCTGGGGCTTCTATACAATGAGCAGTTCTTC. This gives the protein CASSAISLGLLYNEQFF. J is TRBJ2-1 and V is TRBV6-2 or TRBV6-3; the D gene is possibly TRBD1 (5 bases). The V end was cut by 6 bases, the J end by 4 bases, with 22 bases between. The CDR3 sequence is 17 residues long. Germline V gives CDR1 MNHEY, CDR2 SVGEGT.

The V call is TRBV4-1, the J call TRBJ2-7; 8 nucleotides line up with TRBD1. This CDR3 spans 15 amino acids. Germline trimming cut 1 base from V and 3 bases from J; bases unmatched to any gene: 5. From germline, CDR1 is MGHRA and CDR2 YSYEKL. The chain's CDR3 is CASSQAPRGLYEQYF. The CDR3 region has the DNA TGCGCCAGCAGCCAAGCGCCCAGGGGGCTCTACGAGCAGTACTTC.

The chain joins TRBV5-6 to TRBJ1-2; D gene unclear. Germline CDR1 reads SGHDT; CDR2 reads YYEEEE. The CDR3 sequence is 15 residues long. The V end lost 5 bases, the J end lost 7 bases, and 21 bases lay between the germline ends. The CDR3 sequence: CASRLEGLLPGGYTF. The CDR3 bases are TGTGCCAGCAGATTAGAGGGCCTCCTACCTGGTGGCTACACCTTC.

The CDR3 nucleotides read TGTGCCAGCAGCCCGTGGGGGACAGGGGACTATGGCTACACCTTC. It specifies CASSPWGTGDYGYTF. This chain joins TRBV5-6 and TRBJ1-2; TRBD1 matches at 10 bases. After removal of 4 bases from V and 3 bases from J, the junction contained 6 bases not matched to a gene. CDR1 is SGHDT, CDR2 YYEEEE, per germline. The CDR3 consists of 15 residues.

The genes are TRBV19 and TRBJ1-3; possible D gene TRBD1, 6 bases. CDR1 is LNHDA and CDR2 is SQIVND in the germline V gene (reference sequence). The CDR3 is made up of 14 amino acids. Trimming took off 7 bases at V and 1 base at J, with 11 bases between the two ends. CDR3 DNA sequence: TGTGCCAGTAACAGGGTGGGATCTGGAAACACCATATATTTT. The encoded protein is CASNRVGSGNTIYF.

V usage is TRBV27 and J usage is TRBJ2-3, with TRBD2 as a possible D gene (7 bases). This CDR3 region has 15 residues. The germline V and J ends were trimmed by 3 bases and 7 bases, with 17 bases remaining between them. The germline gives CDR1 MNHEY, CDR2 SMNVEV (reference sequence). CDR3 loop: CASSFAGGAVNTQYF. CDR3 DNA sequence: TGTGCCAGCAGTTTCGCTGGGGGGGCGGTAAATACGCAGTATTTT.

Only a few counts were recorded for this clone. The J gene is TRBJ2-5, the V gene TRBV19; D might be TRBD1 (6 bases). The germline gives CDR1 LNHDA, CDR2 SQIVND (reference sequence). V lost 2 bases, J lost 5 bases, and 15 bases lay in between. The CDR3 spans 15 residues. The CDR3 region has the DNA TGTGCCAGTAGTATAAAGTGGGGACATGGGGAGACCCAGTACTTC. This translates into CASSIKWGHGETQYF.

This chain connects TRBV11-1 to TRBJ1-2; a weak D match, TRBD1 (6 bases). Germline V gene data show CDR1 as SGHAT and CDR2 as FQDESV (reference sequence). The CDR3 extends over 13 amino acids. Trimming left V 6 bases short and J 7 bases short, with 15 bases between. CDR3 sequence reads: CASRTTGNGGYTF. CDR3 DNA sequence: TGTGCCAGCAGAACCACAGGGAACGGTGGCTACACCTTC.

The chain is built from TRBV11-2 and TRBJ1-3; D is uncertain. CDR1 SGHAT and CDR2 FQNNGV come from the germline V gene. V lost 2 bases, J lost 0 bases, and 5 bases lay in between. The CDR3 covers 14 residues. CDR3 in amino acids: CASSLFSSGNTIYF. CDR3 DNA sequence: TGTGCCAGCAGCTTATTCAGCTCTGGAAACACCATATATTTT.